The rows below give T cell receptor beta chains drawn from one sample of a study of blood T cell repertoires in COVID-19. The repertoire was sequenced with immunoSEQ multiplex PCR; TCRdb's copy has only in-frame clones and lacks some. The table records roughly 150,000 clones, roughly nine tenths of them present only once. The sequencing input was peripheral blood. These receptors were obtained from a human donor in a cohort sampled during active COVID-19. The CDR3 runs from the conserved cysteine through the conserved F or W. Fields, in order: V gene, CDR3 protein.

TRBV6-4 | CASSHTPGYTF
TRBV5-4 | CASSLEVGSSNEKLFF
TRBV7-2 | CASSLSRGEQYF
TRBV5-4 | CASSTRQGRDGYTF
TRBV19 | CASRGEGDQPQHF
TRBV4-1 | CASTKVPRGKNEKLFF
TRBV7-8 | CASSSTGTSVQETQYF
TRBV28 | CASSLWDRKGSEKLFF
TRBV13 | CASSFRQGDQPQHF
TRBV11-2 | CASSARDSHQPQHF
TRBV15 | CATSRGDTLYGYTF
TRBV7-2 | CASSLVVGVGNEQFF
TRBV4-3 | CASSQDNGNTIYF
TRBV19 | CASSPGMDYGYTF
TRBV5-8 | CASSWGQGATDTQYF
TRBV19 | CASTLDRGQNSPLHF
TRBV11-3 | CASSLGQVNTGELFF
TRBV28 | CASSLTAGAVSYEQYF
TRBV6-6 | CASLSGTGAGYTF
TRBV3-1/TRBV3-2 | CASSQVIHVQADSYEQYF
TRBV18 | CASSPRVSYEQYF
TRBV7-9 | CASSHRDGNEKLFF
TRBV28 | CASLTWTGNTEAFF
TRBV9 | CASSVGGGMNTGELFF
TRBV2 | CASTQDTPGANVLTF
TRBV6-1 | CASSDRAGASYGYTF